Below, 29 T cell receptor beta chains from the same sample are listed, as sequenced in a study of shared clonotypes between healthy human individuals. This table comes from immunoSEQ multiplex PCR, and its TCRdb copy is limited to in-frame clones, with some not included. The sample consists of around 690,000 clones, 80% to 95% of them appearing once. Sequencing was performed on memory CD8+ T cells from PBMCs. This sample's subset: CD45RO+ cells pooled with CCR7-negative TemRA cells. The receptors were sampled from a man younger than 30 in good health. Some clones in this sample may be carry-over from other donors' samples.

The chain recombines TRBV28 with TRBJ1-5, with 9 bases matching TRBD1. V trimming: 5 bases; J trimming: 3 bases; junction bases outside the gene matches: 5. The CDR3 sequence is 15 residues long. From germline, CDR1 is MDHEN and CDR2 SYDVKM. The CDR3 DNA follows: TGTGCCAGCAGTCCCGGGGACAGGGCCAATCAGCCCCAGCATTTT. This codes for CASSPGDRANQPQHF. Variable domain in full (rest from reference TRBV28 and TRBJ1-5): DVKVTQSSRYLVKRTGEKVFLECVQDMDHENMFWYRQDPGLGLRLIYFSYDVKMKEKGDIPEGYSVSREKKERFSLILESASTNQTSMYLCASSPGDRANQPQHFGDGTRLSIL.

The chain links TRBV15 to TRBJ2-5, with 8 bases identical to TRBD1. The J segment lost 4 bases and the V segment lost 0 bases, leaving 4 bases of the junction unmatched. CDR3 length equals 15 residues. CDR1 is LNHNV, CDR2 YYDKDF, per germline (reference sequence). The DNA for the CDR3 is TGTGCCACCAGCAGAGAGGTGACAGGGGCAGAGACCCAGTACTTC. Translated, it gives CATSREVTGAETQYF.

The rearrangement joins TRBV19 to TRBJ2-3; 9 bases agree with TRBD1. CDR3 size: 17 residues. V lost 0 bases to trimming and J lost 6 bases; unmatched junction nucleotides: 10. Germline values: CDR1 LNHDA, CDR2 SQIVND (reference sequence). The CDR3 sequence: CASSIDIRDRVVDTQYF. The CDR3 DNA follows: TGTGCCAGTAGTATAGATATAAGGGACAGGGTAGTGGATACGCAGTATTTT. Full variable domain (rest looked up from reference TRBV19 and TRBJ2-3): DGGITQSPKYLFRKEGQNVTLSCEQNLNHDAMYWYRQDPGQGLRLIYYSQIVNDFQKGDIAEGYSVSREKKESFPLTVTSAQKNPTAFYLCASSIDIRDRVVDTQYFGPGTRLTVL.

V and J are TRBV7-9 and TRBJ2-3, with a possible D match to TRBD1 (5 bases). Germline lookup yields CDR1 SEHNR and CDR2 FQNEAQ (reference sequence). The CDR3 is made up of 15 amino acids. V was clipped by 5 bases and J by 0 bases, with 12 bases between them. CDR3 DNA: TGTGCCAGCAGCCTAGGGGCCACTAGCACAGATACGCAGTATTTT. Protein product: CASSLGATSTDTQYF. The entire variable domain, with the rest obtained from reference TRBV7-9 and TRBJ2-3, is as follows: DTGVSQNPRHKITKRGQNVTFRCDPISEHNRLYWYRQTLGQGPEFLTYFQNEAQLEKSRLLSDRFSAERPKGSFSTLEIQRTEQGDSAMYLCASSLGATSTDTQYFGPGTRLTVL.

About this clone: The same CDR3 is also encoded by other DNA sequences in this sample. The J gene is TRBJ1-1, the V gene TRBV19, with D possibly TRBD1 on 5 matching bases. Per the germline V gene, CDR1 is LNHDA and CDR2 is SQIVND (reference sequence). The length of the CDR3 is 11 residues. The ends were cut back, 5 bases at V and 4 bases at J, with 5 bases in the middle. CDR3 sequence: CASSQGTEAFF. The DNA of the CDR3 is TGTGCCAGTAGTCAGGGCACTGAAGCTTTCTTT.

The chain is built from TRBV28 and TRBJ2-7; D might be TRBD1 (6 bases). CDR1 and CDR2 from the germline V gene are MDHEN and SYDVKM. The CDR3 is made up of 13 amino acids. V dropped 7 bases and J dropped 2 bases, with 12 bases sitting between them. CDR3 protein: CASTEDRAYEQYF. CDR3 DNA sequence: TGTGCCAGCACCGAGGACAGAGCCTACGAGCAGTACTTC.

As to this clone: A much larger clone differs by one base, so this may be a read error. This chain uses TRBV28 with TRBJ1-1; 7 bases line up with TRBD1. Germline V gene sequence: CDR1 MDHEN, CDR2 SYDVKM. The ends lost 5 bases at V and 0 bases at J; junction bases unmatched: 0. The CDR3 runs 13 residues. For the CDR3, the DNA is TGTGCCAGCAGTGACAGGGTGAACACTGAAGCTTTCTTT. Its protein is CASSDRVNTEAFF. The complete variable domain, with remaining parts taken from reference TRBV28 and TRBJ1-1, reads DVKVTQSSRYLVKRTGEKVFLECVQDMDHENMFWYRQDPGLGLRLIYFSYDVKMKEKGDIPEGYSVSREKKERFSLILESASTNQTSMYLCASSDRVNTEAFFGQGTRLTVV.

DNA for the CDR3: TGTGCCAGCAGCTTGGCTAGCGGGAGAACCTACGAGCAGTACTTC. It is translated as CASSLASGRTYEQYF. The chain joins TRBV9 to TRBJ2-7; 10 positions agree with TRBD2. CDR1 and CDR2 from the germline V gene are SGDLS and YYNGEE. The CDR3 runs 15 residues. V shed 4 bases, J shed 2 bases, and the junction held 6 bases outside the gene matches.

The chain is built from TRBV4-3 and TRBJ2-3; unclear D gene. This CDR3 is built from 14 residues. The V and J ends lost 3 bases and 5 bases respectively, with 12 bases between them. Germline V CDR1 and CDR2: LGHNA, YSLEER. The chain's CDR3 is CASSHRSMGDTQYF. DNA for the CDR3: TGCGCCAGCAGCCACCGAAGTATGGGAGATACGCAGTATTTT.

The gene calls are TRBV6-1 and TRBJ2-2, with 9 positions matching TRBD1. The V and J ends lost 3 bases and 4 bases, in that order; junction bases with no gene match: 6. This CDR3 contains 16 residues. Per the germline V gene, CDR1 is MNHNS and CDR2 is SASEGT. CDR3 sequence: CASSEDRGRGTGELFF. The CDR3 DNA reads TGTGCCAGCAGTGAGGACAGGGGTCGGGGCACCGGGGAGCTGTTTTTT.

The chain has TRBV29-1 and TRBJ2-1, with TRBD2 matching 10 bases. The V gene end was trimmed by 7 bases and the J gene end by 7 bases; junction bases not matched to a gene: 10. CDR1 SQVTM and CDR2 ANQGSEA come from the germline V gene. The CDR3 runs 14 residues. CDR3 DNA sequence: TGCAGCGGTGGGACTAGCGCTTTTCGTAATGAGCAGTTCTTC. Its protein is CSGGTSAFRNEQFF.

This sequence joins TRBV7-3 and TRBJ2-1, with D perhaps TRBD1 (6 bases). The ends were cut back, 1 base at V and 4 bases at J, with 11 bases in the middle. In germline, CDR1 is SGHTA, CDR2 FQGTGA. CDR3 length: 15 amino acids. The CDR3 DNA sequence: TGTGCCAGCAGCTTAAGAACAGGGAAGTACAATGAGCAGTTCTTC. Amino acids: CASSLRTGKYNEQFF.

This clone was seen a single time. The V call is TRBV9, the J call TRBJ2-2; 10 nucleotides agree with TRBD2. This CDR3 is built from 16 residues. Germline CDR1 reads SGDLS; CDR2 reads YYNGEE. V dropped 6 bases and J dropped 4; count of bases not matched to a gene: 9. The CDR3 sequence is CASNKLAGGVTGELFF. In DNA, the CDR3 is TGTGCCAGCAACAAATTAGCGGGAGGAGTCACCGGGGAGCTGTTTTTT. Filled out from reference TRBV9 and TRBJ2-2, the complete variable domain reads DSGVTQTPKHLITATGQRVTLRCSPRSGDLSVYWYQQSLDQGLQFLIQYYNGEERAKGNILERFSAQQFPDLHSELNLSSLELGDSALYFCASNKLAGGVTGELFFGEGSRLTVL.

Concerning this clone: This specimen includes other DNA sequences encoding the same CDR3. The chain employs TRBV27 and TRBJ2-3, with 12 bases matching TRBD2. Unmatched junction bases numbered 4, after V lost 3 bases and J lost 3 bases. The germline gives CDR1 MNHEY, CDR2 SMNVEV (reference sequence). This CDR3 contains 16 residues. This chain's CDR3 is CASSFSTSGSTDTQYF. Written as DNA, the CDR3 is TGTGCCAGCAGTTTTTCGACTAGCGGGAGTACAGATACGCAGTATTTT.

CDR3 nucleotides: TGTGCCAGCAGCAAAGCGCTCAGGAAGGGTGCGAACTATGGCTACACCTTC. As protein: CASSKALRKGANYGYTF. V gene TRBV21-1 combines with J gene TRBJ1-2. TRBV21-1 is tagged as a pseudogene. This CDR3 is built from 17 residues.

The V call is TRBV7-9, the J call TRBJ2-7, with 8 bases identical to TRBD2. The CDR3 runs to 18 residues. Losses at the gene ends were 2 bases for V and 0 bases for J; bases not matched to a gene: 12. Germline lookup yields CDR1 SEHNR and CDR2 FQNEAQ (reference sequence). Written as DNA, the CDR3 is TGTGCCAGCAGCTTACCGGGACTAGATGGCTCAAGCTCCTACGAGCAGTACTTC. It encodes CASSLPGLDGSSSYEQYF.

V usage is TRBV4-3 and J usage is TRBJ2-5, with 10 bases fitting TRBD2. Germline V lookup: CDR1 LGHNA, CDR2 YSLEER. This CDR3 is built from 16 residues. V shed 1 base and J 4 bases; nucleotides not matched to a gene: 6. The CDR3 loop is CASSQVTSGTTETQYF. CDR3 in DNA: TGCGCCAGCAGCCAAGTAACTAGCGGGACGACAGAGACCCAGTACTTC.

The gene calls are TRBV5-6 and TRBJ2-1; 11 bases map to TRBD1. Germline V gene sequence: CDR1 SGHDT, CDR2 YYEEEE. The V gene end was trimmed by 4 bases and the J gene end by 3 bases; junction bases not matched to a gene: 6. The CDR3 consists of 16 residues. The CDR3: CASSTGTGGFYNEQFF. DNA of the CDR3: TGTGCCAGCAGCACCGGGACAGGGGGGTTCTACAATGAGCAGTTCTTC.

Remarks on this clone: The sample carries other DNA sequences with the same CDR3. The V call is TRBV7-9, the J call TRBJ2-1, with D unclear. CDR1 and CDR2 from the germline V gene are SEHNR and FQNEAQ (reference sequence). V was shortened by 1 base and J by 0 bases, with 4 bases between the two germline ends. The CDR3 is 14 residues long. The CDR3 DNA reads as TGTGCCAGCAGCTTAGGGAGCTCCTACAATGAGCAGTTCTTC. Amino acid sequence: CASSLGSSYNEQFF.

This clone was seen a handful of times. Within the sample, other DNA sequences also encode this same CDR3. V gene TRBV27 combines with J gene TRBJ1-1; possible D gene TRBD1, 5 bases. CDR3 length equals 15 residues. Germline V lookup: CDR1 MNHEY, CDR2 SMNVEV (reference sequence). Trimming left V 3 bases short and J 0 bases short, with 11 bases between. The CDR3 loop reads CASSLSGRMNTEAFF. CDR3 nucleotide sequence: TGTGCCAGCAGTTTGTCGGGACGGATGAACACTGAAGCTTTCTTT.

V is TRBV28 and J is TRBJ2-7; 7 bases map to TRBD2. V trimming: 0 bases; J trimming: 0 bases; junction bases outside the gene matches: 2. Germline V CDR1 and CDR2: MDHEN, SYDVKM. This CDR3 contains 15 residues. The CDR3: CASSLWRELSYEQYF. The CDR3 DNA reads TGTGCCAGCAGTTTATGGCGGGAGCTCTCCTACGAGCAGTACTTC.

The chain uses TRBV27 and TRBJ2-1; possibly TRBD2 for D (5 bases). Germline V gene lookup returns CDR1 MNHEY and CDR2 SMNVEV (reference sequence). The CDR3 is 15 amino acids. The V gene lost 10 bases and the J gene lost 3 bases, with 19 bases spanning the gap. The CDR3 sequence is CATLALTHGYNEQFF. CDR3 sequence (DNA): TGTGCCACCTTAGCGCTTACACATGGCTACAATGAGCAGTTCTTC.

The chain employs TRBV14 and TRBJ1-4; TRBD1 matches at 7 bases. Germline assignment: CDR1 SGHDN and CDR2 FVKESK. This CDR3 is built from 17 residues. V gave up 3 bases and J gave up 0 bases; unmatched junction bases: 7. CDR3 region: CASSQTLTGATNEKLFF. For the CDR3, the DNA is TGTGCCAGCAGCCAGACCTTAACAGGGGCAACTAATGAAAAACTGTTTTTT.

The J gene is TRBJ1-2, the V gene TRBV5-1, with no clear D. This CDR3 spans 13 amino acids. Trimming removed 3 bases from V and 8 bases from J, with 14 bases in between. The germline V gene encodes CDR1 SGHRS and CDR2 YFSETQ. The CDR3, as DNA: TGCGCCAGCAGCTGGGTGCTGGGGAAAGGCTACACCTTC. As protein: CASSWVLGKGYTF.

V is TRBV13 and J is TRBJ2-7; TRBD2 matches at 10 bases. The CDR3 runs to 16 residues. Losses at the gene ends were 1 base for V and 5 bases for J; bases not matched to a gene: 8. Germline CDR1 and CDR2: PRHDT and FYEKMQ (reference sequence). CDR3 bases: TGTGCCAGCAGCTTAGAGGGTAGCGGGAGGCGGGACGAGCAGTACTTC. This encodes CASSLEGSGRRDEQYF.

The chain recombines TRBV7-9 with TRBJ2-1; TRBD1 aligns across 10 bases. Germline trimming cut 10 bases from V and 7 bases from J; bases unmatched to any gene: 7. The CDR3 consists of 13 residues. From germline, CDR1 is SEHNR and CDR2 FQNEAQ (reference sequence). CDR3 sequence reads: CATQDRGENEQFF. DNA for the CDR3: TGTGCCACCCAGGACAGGGGGGAAAATGAGCAGTTCTTC.

V is TRBV2 and J is TRBJ2-7; TRBD2 might be the D (5 bases). The CDR3 runs to 12 residues. Germline-derived CDR1 and CDR2 are SNHLY and FYNNEI. V gave up 8 bases and J gave up 6 bases, with 14 bases separating them. The CDR3 DNA sequence: TGTGCCAGCCTCGGACTGACGAGCGAGCAGTACTTC. Translating gives CASLGLTSEQYF.

The CDR3 protein is CASSYSAKPYEQYF. CDR3 coding DNA: TGTGCCAGCAGTTACTCGGCCAAGCCCTACGAGCAGTACTTC. The chain links TRBV6-5 to TRBJ2-5; D is undetermined. The end of the DNA aligns better with TRBJ2-7, so the J call may be wrong. The germline gives CDR1 MNHEY, CDR2 SVGAGI. The CDR3 contains 14 residues.

The chain recombines TRBV14 with TRBJ2-7; D may be TRBD1 or TRBD2 (5 bases each). The ends were cut back, 4 bases at V and 5 bases at J, with 21 bases in the middle. From germline, CDR1 is SGHDN and CDR2 FVKESK. The CDR3 length is 16 residues. Written as DNA, the CDR3 is TGTGCCAGCAGCCGCCTACGGGACGAGCGGCTCCACGAGCAGTACTTC. Encoded protein: CASSRLRDERLHEQYF.